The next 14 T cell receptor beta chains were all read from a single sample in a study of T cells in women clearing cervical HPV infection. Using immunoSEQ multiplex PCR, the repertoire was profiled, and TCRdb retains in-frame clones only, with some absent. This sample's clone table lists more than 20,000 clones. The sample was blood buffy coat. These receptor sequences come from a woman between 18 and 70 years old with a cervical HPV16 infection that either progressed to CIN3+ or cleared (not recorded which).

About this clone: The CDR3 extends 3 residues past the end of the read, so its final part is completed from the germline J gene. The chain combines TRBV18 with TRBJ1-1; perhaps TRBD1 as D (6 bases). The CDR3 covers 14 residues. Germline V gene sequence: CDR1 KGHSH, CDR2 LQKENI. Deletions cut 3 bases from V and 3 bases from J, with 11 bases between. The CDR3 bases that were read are TGTGCCAGCTCACCCACAGGGTCGGACACTGAA. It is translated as CASSPTGSDTE. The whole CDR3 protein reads CASSPTGSDTEAFF.

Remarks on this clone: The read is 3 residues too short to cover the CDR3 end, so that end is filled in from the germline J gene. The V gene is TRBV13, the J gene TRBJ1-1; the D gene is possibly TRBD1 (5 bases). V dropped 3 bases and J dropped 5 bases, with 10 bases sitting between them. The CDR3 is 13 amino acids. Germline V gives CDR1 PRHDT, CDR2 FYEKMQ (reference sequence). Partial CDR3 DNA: TGTGCCAGCAGCTTTCAGGGAGGGACTGAA. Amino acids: CASSFQGGTE. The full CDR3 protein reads CASSFQGGTEAFF. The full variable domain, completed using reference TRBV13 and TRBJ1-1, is AAGVIQSPRHLIKEKRETATLKCYPIPRHDTVYWYQQGPGQDPQFLISFYEKMQSDKGSIPDRFSAQQFSDYHSELNMSSLELGDSALYFCASSFQGGTEAFFGQGTRLTVV.

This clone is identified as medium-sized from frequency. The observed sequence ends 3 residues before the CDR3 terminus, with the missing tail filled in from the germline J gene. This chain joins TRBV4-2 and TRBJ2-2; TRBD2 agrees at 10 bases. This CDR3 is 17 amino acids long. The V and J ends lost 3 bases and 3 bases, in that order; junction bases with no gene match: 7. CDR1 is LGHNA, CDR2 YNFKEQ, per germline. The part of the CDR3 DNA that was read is TGTGCCAGCAGCCAGGCGGTAGCGGGAGGCGACACCGGGGAG. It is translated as CASSQAVAGGDTGE. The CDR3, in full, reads CASSQAVAGGDTGELFF.

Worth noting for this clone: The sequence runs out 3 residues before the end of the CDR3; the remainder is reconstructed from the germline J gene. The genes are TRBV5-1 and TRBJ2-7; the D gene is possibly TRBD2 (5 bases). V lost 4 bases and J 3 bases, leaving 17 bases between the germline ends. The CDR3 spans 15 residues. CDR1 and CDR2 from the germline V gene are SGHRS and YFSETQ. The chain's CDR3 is CASSPRASSNYEQYF. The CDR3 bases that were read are TGCGCCAGCAGCCCGCGGGCCAGCAGCAACTACGAG.

The CDR3 spells CASSLTVSVTGEKLFF. The part of the CDR3 DNA that was read is TGCGCCAGCAGCTTGACAGTCTCCGTGACAGGGGAAAAG. The rearrangement uses TRBV5-1 and TRBJ2-2, with TRBD1 identical over 8 bases. Read coverage stops 3 residues before the CDR3 terminus; the germline J gene supplies the remainder. Looked up from germline, CDR1 is SGHRS and CDR2 is YFSETQ. The CDR3 extends over 16 amino acids. Full variable domain (missing parts from reference TRBV5-1 and TRBJ2-2): KAGVTQTPRYLIKTRGQQVTLSCSPISGHRSVSWYQQTPGQGLQFLFEYFSETQRNKGNFPGRFSGRQFSNSRSEMNVSTLELGDSALYLCASSLTVSVTGEKLFFGEGSRLTVL.

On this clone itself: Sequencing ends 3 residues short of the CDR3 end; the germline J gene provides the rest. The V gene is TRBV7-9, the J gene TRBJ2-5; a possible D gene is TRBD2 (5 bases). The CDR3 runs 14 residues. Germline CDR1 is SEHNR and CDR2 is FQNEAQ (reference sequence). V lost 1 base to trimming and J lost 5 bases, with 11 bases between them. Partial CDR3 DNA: TGTGCCAGCAGCTTAGAACTTCGCGGGGAGACC. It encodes CASSLELRGET. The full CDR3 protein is CASSLELRGETQYF.

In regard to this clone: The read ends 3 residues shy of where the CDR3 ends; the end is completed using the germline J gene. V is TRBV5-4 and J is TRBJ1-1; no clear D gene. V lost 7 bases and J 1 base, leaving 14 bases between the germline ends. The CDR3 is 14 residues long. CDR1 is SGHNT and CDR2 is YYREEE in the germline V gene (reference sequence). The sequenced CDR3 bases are TGTGCCAGCCGAATGGATCTAGGGAACACTGAA. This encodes CASRMDLGNTE. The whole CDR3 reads CASRMDLGNTEAFF.

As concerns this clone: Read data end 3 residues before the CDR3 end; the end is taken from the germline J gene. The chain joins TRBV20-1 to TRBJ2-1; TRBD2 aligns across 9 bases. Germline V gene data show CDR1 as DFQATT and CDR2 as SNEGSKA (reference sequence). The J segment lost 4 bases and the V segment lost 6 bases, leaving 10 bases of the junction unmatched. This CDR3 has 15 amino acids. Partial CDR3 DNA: TGCAGTGCAGGAGGTAGCGGGAGCCAATACAATGAG. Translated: CSAGGSGSQYNE. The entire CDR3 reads CSAGGSGSQYNEQFF.

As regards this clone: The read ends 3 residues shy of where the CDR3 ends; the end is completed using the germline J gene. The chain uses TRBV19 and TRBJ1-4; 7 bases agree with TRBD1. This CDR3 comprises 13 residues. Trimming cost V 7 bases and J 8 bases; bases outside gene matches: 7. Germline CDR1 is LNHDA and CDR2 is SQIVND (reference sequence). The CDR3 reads CASTTGVGEKLFF. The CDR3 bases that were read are TGTGCCAGTACCACAGGGGTAGGCGAAAAA. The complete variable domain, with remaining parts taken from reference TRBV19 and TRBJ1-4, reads DGGITQSPKYLFRKEGQNVTLSCEQNLNHDAMYWYRQDPGQGLRLIYYSQIVNDFQKGDIAEGYSVSREKKESFPLTVTSAQKNPTAFYLCASTTGVGEKLFFGSGTQLSVL.

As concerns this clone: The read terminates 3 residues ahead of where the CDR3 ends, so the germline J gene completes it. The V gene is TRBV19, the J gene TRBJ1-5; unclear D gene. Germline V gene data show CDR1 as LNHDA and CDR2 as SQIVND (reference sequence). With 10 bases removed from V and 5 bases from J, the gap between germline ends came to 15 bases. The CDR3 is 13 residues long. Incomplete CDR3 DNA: TGTGCCACCGGGGTATGGGTCGATCAGCCC. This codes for CATGVWVDQP. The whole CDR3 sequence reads CATGVWVDQPQHF.

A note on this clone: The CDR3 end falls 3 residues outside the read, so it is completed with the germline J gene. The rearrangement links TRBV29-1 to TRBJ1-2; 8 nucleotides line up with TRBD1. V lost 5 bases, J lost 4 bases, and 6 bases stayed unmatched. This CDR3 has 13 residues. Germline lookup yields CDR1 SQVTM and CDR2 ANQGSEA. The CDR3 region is CSVRTGRSYGYTF. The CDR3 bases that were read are TGCAGCGTTAGGACAGGGCGAAGCTATGGC.

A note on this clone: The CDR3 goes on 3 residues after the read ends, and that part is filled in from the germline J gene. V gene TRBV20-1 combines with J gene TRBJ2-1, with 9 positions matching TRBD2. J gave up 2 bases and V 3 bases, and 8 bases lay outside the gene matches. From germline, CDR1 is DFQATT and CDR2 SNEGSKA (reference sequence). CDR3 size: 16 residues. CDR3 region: CSASNSASGAYNEQFF. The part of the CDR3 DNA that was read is TGCAGTGCTAGTAATTCGGCTAGCGGGGCCTACAATGAG.

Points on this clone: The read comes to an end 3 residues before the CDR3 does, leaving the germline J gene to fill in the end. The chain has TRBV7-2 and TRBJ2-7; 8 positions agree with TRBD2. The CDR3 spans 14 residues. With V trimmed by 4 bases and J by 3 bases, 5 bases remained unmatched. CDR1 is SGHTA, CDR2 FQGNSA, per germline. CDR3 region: CASSWVGGGYEQYF. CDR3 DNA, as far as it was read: TGTGCCAGCAGCTGGGTCGGGGGGGGCTACGAG. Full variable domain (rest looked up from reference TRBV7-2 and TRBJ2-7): GAGVSQSPSNKVTEKGKDVELRCDPISGHTALYWYRQSLGQGLEFLIYFQGNSAPDKSGLPSDRFSAERTGGSVSTLTIQRTQQEDSAVYLCASSWVGGGYEQYFGPGTRLTVT.

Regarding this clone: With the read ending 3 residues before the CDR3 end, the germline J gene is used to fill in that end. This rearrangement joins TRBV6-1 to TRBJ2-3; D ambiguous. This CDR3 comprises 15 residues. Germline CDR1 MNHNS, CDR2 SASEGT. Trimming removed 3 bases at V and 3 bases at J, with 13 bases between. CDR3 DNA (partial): TGTGCCAGCAGTGACGTTCGTGTTTTTACAGATACG. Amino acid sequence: CASSDVRVFTDT. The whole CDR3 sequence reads CASSDVRVFTDTQYF.